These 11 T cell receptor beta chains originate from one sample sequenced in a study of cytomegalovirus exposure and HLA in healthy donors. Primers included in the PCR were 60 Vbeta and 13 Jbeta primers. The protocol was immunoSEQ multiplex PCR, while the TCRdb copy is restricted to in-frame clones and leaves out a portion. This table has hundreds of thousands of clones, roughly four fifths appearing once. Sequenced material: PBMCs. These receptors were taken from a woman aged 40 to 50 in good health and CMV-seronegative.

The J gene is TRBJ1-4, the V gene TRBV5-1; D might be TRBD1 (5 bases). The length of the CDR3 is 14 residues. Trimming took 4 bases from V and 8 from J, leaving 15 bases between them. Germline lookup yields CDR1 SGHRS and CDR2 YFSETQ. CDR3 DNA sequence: TGCGCCAGCAGCCTACGGCAGGGAGGAGAAAAACTGTTTTTT. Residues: CASSLRQGGEKLFF.

The chain's CDR3 is CASSSQPSGGKETQYF. The CDR3 nucleotides read TGTGCCAGCAGCTCACAACCTAGCGGGGGCAAAGAGACCCAGTACTTC. V is TRBV7-3 and J is TRBJ2-5, with 10 bases fitting TRBD2. V lost 4 bases, J lost 3 bases, and 8 bases stayed unmatched. CDR3 length: 16 amino acids. The germline V gene has CDR1 SGHTA and CDR2 FQGTGA.

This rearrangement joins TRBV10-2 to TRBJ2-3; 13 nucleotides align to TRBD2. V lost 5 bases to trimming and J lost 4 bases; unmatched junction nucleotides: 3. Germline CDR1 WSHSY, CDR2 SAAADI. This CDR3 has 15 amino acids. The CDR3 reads CASSRLAGGPDTQYF. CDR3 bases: TGCGCCAGCAGTCGACTAGCGGGGGGCCCAGATACGCAGTATTTT.

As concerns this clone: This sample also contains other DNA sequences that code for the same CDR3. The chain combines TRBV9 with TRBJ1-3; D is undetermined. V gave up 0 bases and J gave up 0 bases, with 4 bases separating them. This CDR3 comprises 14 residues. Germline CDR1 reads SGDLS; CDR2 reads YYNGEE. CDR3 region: CASSVGSSGNTIYF. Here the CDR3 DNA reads TGTGCCAGCAGCGTAGGGAGCTCTGGAAACACCATATATTTT.

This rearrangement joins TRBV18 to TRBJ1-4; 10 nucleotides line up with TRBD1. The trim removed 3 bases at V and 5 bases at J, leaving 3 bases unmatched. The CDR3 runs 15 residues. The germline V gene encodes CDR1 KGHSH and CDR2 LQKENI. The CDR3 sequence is CASSPGQGENEKLFF. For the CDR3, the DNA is TGTGCCAGCTCACCCGGACAGGGGGAAAATGAAAAACTGTTTTTT.

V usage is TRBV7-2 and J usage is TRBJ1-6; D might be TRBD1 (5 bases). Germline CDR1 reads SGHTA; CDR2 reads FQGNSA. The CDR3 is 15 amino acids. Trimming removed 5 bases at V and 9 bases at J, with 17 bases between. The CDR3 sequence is CASSANRLPISPLHF. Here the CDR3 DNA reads TGTGCCAGCAGCGCTAACAGGCTACCGATTTCACCCCTCCACTTT.

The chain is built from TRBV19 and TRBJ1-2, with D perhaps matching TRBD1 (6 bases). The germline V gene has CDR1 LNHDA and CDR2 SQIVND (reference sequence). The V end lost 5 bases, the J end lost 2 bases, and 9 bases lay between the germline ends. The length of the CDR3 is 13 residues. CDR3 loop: CASSPDSNYGYTF. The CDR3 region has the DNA TGTGCCAGTAGTCCGGACAGCAACTATGGCTACACCTTC.

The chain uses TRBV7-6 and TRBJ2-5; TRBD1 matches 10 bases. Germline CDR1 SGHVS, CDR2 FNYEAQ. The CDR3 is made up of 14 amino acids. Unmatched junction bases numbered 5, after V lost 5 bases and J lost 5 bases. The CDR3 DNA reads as TGTGCCAGCAGCGCGACAGGGGGCGCGGAGACCCAGTACTTC. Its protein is CASSATGGAETQYF.

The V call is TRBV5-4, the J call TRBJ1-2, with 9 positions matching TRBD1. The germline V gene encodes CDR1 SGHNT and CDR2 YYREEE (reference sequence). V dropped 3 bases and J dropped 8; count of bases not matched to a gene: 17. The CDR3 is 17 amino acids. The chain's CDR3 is CASSSYAGTGWLRGYTF. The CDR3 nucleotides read TGTGCCAGCAGCTCTTACGCCGGGACAGGGTGGTTGAGGGGCTACACCTTC.

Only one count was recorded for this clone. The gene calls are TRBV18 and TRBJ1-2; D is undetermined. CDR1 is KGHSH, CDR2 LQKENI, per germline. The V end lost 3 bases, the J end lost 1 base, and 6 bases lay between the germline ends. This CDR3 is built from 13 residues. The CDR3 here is CASSPQDNYGYTF. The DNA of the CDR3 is TGTGCCAGCTCACCCCAGGATAACTATGGCTACACCTTC.

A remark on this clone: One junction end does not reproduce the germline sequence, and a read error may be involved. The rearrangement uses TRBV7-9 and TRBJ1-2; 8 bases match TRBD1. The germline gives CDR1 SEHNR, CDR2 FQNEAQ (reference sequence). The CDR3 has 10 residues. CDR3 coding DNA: TGTTCCAGCAGGGGGCTGGACTACACCTTC. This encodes CSSRGLDYTF.